The 8 T cell receptor beta chains listed next were all sequenced from one sample in a study of cytomegalovirus exposure and HLA in healthy donors (dated by TCRdb to about 2017). Library preparation was by the immunoSEQ multiplex PCR assay. For the multiplex PCR, a mixture combining 60 forward primers for TCR Vbeta segments and 13 reverse primers for TCR Jbeta segments was used. Drawn from immuneACCESS, this table holds only the in-frame rearrangements with V and J called that TCRdb kept. Clones are partly lost; checked studies trace under half to an unresolved V gene and leave the rest unexplained. The sample table shows some 110,000 clones, and around three quarters are seen once. The biggest ten clones account for roughly 6.5% of the sample. Sample: PBMCs. These receptors all stem from a woman aged 50 to 65 in good health and CMV-seropositive.

This rearrangement joins TRBV2 to TRBJ2-2; TRBD1 matches 11 bases. Germline V gene data show CDR1 as SNHLY and CDR2 as FYNNEI. Losses at the gene ends were 5 bases for V and 7 bases for J; bases not matched to a gene: 3. The CDR3 has 14 residues. CDR3 amino acids: CASSRDRGIGELFF. The CDR3, as DNA: TGTGCCAGCAGTAGGGACAGGGGGATCGGGGAGCTGTTTTTT.

This sequence joins TRBV6-1 and TRBJ2-7; TRBD1 matches 7 bases. The junction had 12 bases not matched to a gene; V was cut back by 6 bases and J by 4 bases. Germline loops: CDR1 MNHNS, CDR2 SASEGT. The CDR3 is 15 residues long. The CDR3 nucleotides are TGTGCCAGCAGCCTCGAGCCGGGACAGATTTACGAGCAGTACTTC. It is translated as CASSLEPGQIYEQYF.

The rearrangement links TRBV9 to TRBJ2-1, with D uncertain. The CDR3 runs 15 residues. Germline CDR1 and CDR2: SGDLS and YYNGEE. Trimming took 0 bases from V and 0 from J, leaving 7 bases between them. The CDR3 DNA reads TGTGCCAGCAGCGTAGATAGAGACTCCTACAATGAGCAGTTCTTC. This translates into CASSVDRDSYNEQFF.

The genes are TRBV30 and TRBJ2-3, with D uncertain. Germline V gene sequence: CDR1 GTSNPN, CDR2 SVGIG (reference sequence). The CDR3 is made up of 14 amino acids. Trimming took 1 base from V and 2 from J, leaving 10 bases between them. CDR3 nucleotides: TGTGCCTGGAGTGCCTCCTCTACCACAGATACGCAGTATTTT. Its protein is CAWSASSTTDTQYF.

V and J are TRBV15 and TRBJ2-4, with 10 bases fitting TRBD1. Germline V gene sequence: CDR1 LNHNV, CDR2 YYDKDF (reference sequence). The CDR3 sequence is 16 residues long. With V trimmed by 0 bases and J by 7 bases, 6 bases remained unmatched. The CDR3 DNA reads TGTGCCACCAGCAGAGATTGGGACAGGGGAAGGAACATTCAGTACTTC. It codes for CATSRDWDRGRNIQYF.

This chain uses TRBV2 with TRBJ1-1; D is unclear. The CDR3 contains 14 residues. CDR1 SNHLY and CDR2 FYNNEI come from the germline V gene. V lost 1 base and J lost 7, with 13 bases in between. The CDR3 DNA reads TGTGCCAGCAGTGAAGAAGCATTATCTGGTGAAGCTTTCTTT. Amino acid sequence: CASSEEALSGEAFF. Looking up the rest from reference TRBV2 and TRBJ1-1 gives the full variable domain: EPEVTQTPSHQVTQMGQEVILRCVPISNHLYFYWYRQILGQKVEFLVSFYNNEISEKSEIFDDQFSVERPDGSNFTLKIRSTKLEDSAMYFCASSEEALSGEAFFGQGTRLTVV.

This clone was picked up a small number of times. This chain links TRBV6-5 with TRBJ1-6, with TRBD1 identical over 9 bases. This CDR3 has 16 amino acids. Trimming cost V 2 bases and J 6 bases; bases outside gene matches: 5. CDR1 is MNHEY, CDR2 SVGAGI, per germline. The CDR3 region is CASSYRPGQGNSPLHF. The CDR3 DNA sequence: TGTGCCAGCAGTTACCGACCGGGACAGGGTAATTCACCCCTCCACTTT.

This clone showed up just a few times. The CDR3 coding sequence is TGTGCCAGCGAGGACACCCGGGGGACCTATAATTCACCCCTCCACTTT. It encodes CASEDTRGTYNSPLHF. This sequence joins TRBV5-4 and TRBJ1-6, with D possibly TRBD1 on 5 matching bases. The germline CDR1 and CDR2 sequences are SGHNT and YYREEE (reference sequence). CDR3 length equals 16 residues. The germline V and J ends were trimmed by 7 bases and 2 bases, with 16 bases remaining between them. Using reference TRBV5-4 and TRBJ1-6 for the parts outside the CDR3, the full variable domain is ETGVTQSPTHLIKTRGQQVTLRCSSQSGHNTVSWYQQALGQGPQFIFQYYREEENGRGNFPPRFSGLQFPNYSSELNVNALELDDSALYLCASEDTRGTYNSPLHFGNGTRLTVT.